The 17 T cell receptor beta chains listed next were all sequenced from one sample in a study of OX40 agonist ivuxolimab in advanced cancers. Library generation was performed with the immunoSEQ multiplex PCR assay. TCRdb stores this immuneACCESS table with in-frame sequences only. Part of the clones is absent; in the studies checked, under half of the shortfall reflects unresolved V genes, and no reason is known for the rest. Recorded for this sample are under 70,000 clones; 80% to 95% of them occurred a single time. The ten largest clones take up 0.62% of the sample. The starting material was CD4+ or CD8+ T cells sorted from blood, obtained in a trial of the OX40 agonist ivuxolimab. The receptors shown here come from an adult with an advanced solid tumor such as melanoma, head and neck, liver or kidney cancer.

The chain couples TRBV9 to TRBJ2-2, with 11 bases that match TRBD2. Germline V gene data show CDR1 as SGDLS and CDR2 as YYNGEE. The CDR3 loop spans 18 amino acids. The trim removed 3 bases at V and 6 bases at J, leaving 13 bases unmatched. CDR3 in DNA: TGTGCCAGCAGCGCCCAGCCTTCTAGCGGGAGGAGGGCCGGGGAGCTGTTTTTT. As protein: CASSAQPSSGRRAGELFF.

V and J are TRBV6-5 and TRBJ1-4, with TRBD1 as a possible D gene (6 bases). The length of the CDR3 is 15 residues. The V end lost 1 base, the J end lost 2 bases, and 8 bases lay between the germline ends. The germline V gene has CDR1 MNHEY and CDR2 SVGAGI. DNA for the CDR3: TGTGCCAGCAGTTACTGGGGGGCTACTAATGAAAAACTGTTTTTT. Residues: CASSYWGATNEKLFF.

The chain uses TRBV5-1 and TRBJ2-3; 12 bases map to TRBD2. This CDR3 is built from 15 residues. With 3 bases clipped from V and 4 bases from J, the junction kept 3 bases outside the gene matches. Germline V CDR1 and CDR2: SGHRS, YFSETQ. The CDR3 loop is CASSSGLAGPDTQYF. CDR3 DNA: TGCGCCAGCAGCTCAGGACTAGCGGGGCCAGATACGCAGTATTTT.

This clone was detected only once. The chain carries TRBV29-1 and TRBJ2-3; no reliable D call. The V end lost 3 bases, the J end lost 2 bases, and 9 bases lay between the germline ends. This CDR3 spans 13 amino acids. The germline V gene encodes CDR1 SQVTM and CDR2 ANQGSEA. The CDR3: CSVESWDTDTQYF. CDR3 DNA: TGCAGCGTTGAGAGTTGGGACACAGATACGCAGTATTTT.

J is TRBJ2-7 and V is TRBV6-5; D uncertain. This CDR3 is 14 amino acids long. V was clipped by 7 bases and J by 1 base, with 14 bases between them. Per the germline V gene, CDR1 is MNHEY and CDR2 is SVGAGI. The chain's CDR3 is CASKAGSGSYEQYF. The DNA of the CDR3 is TGTGCCAGCAAGGCCGGTTCAGGATCCTACGAGCAGTACTTC.

CDR3 sequence reads: CASSNDREVQPQHF. The DNA of the CDR3 is TGTGCCAGCAGTAACGACAGGGAGGTTCAGCCCCAGCATTTT. The chain recombines TRBV6-5 with TRBJ1-5; 7 bases are shared with TRBD1. In germline, CDR1 is MNHEY, CDR2 SVGAGI. J lost 6 bases, V lost 5 bases, and 7 bases had no gene match. The CDR3 covers 14 residues.

This chain joins TRBV4-1 and TRBJ2-1; TRBD2 matches at 9 bases. The V gene end was trimmed by 5 bases and the J gene end by 4 bases; junction bases not matched to a gene: 3. Germline CDR1 and CDR2: MGHRA and YSYEKL. The CDR3 totals 14 residues. CDR3 protein: CASSAGGAYNEQFF. CDR3 bases: TGCGCCAGCAGCGCGGGAGGGGCGTACAATGAGCAGTTCTTC.

CDR3 nucleotide sequence: TGCGCCAGCAGCCAAGATGGGGGGGGCTGGGATACGCAGTATTTT. The encoded protein is CASSQDGGGWDTQYF. The chain links TRBV4-1 to TRBJ2-3; weak D call: TRBD2 (7 bases). The CDR3 length is 15 residues. The germline CDR1 and CDR2 sequences are MGHRA and YSYEKL. V lost 0 bases, J lost 6 bases, and 13 bases lay in between.

The V and J genes are TRBV7-3 and TRBJ2-2; D remains ambiguous. Trimming took 2 bases from V and 8 from J, leaving 15 bases between them. Germline values: CDR1 SGHTA, CDR2 FQGTGA. There are 15 residues in the CDR3. The DNA of the CDR3 is TGTGCCAGCAGCTTAGCACGGAGCCCGACTGGGGAGCTGTTTTTT. It translates to CASSLARSPTGELFF.

The V gene is TRBV6-1, the J gene TRBJ2-7, with 7 positions matching TRBD1. The CDR3 contains 13 residues. V dropped 6 bases and J dropped 3; count of bases not matched to a gene: 5. Germline assignment: CDR1 MNHNS and CDR2 SASEGT. The CDR3 coding sequence is TGTGCCAGCAGCACGACAGGGATCTACGAGCAGTACTTC. The encoded protein is CASSTTGIYEQYF.

The chain employs TRBV5-6 and TRBJ2-5; 14 bases match TRBD2. The CDR3 spans 15 residues. Trimming at V came to 7 bases and at J to 4 bases, leaving 6 bases not matched to a gene. CDR1 and CDR2 (germline): SGHDT, YYEEEE. The CDR3 DNA is TGTGCCAGCTTGGGACTAGCGGGAGCAATAGAGACCCAGTACTTC. Its translation is CASLGLAGAIETQYF.

The gene calls are TRBV5-5 and TRBJ1-1; D unresolved. Trimming removed 0 bases from V and 0 bases from J, with 12 bases in between. The CDR3 has 16 amino acids. Germline V gene data show CDR1 as SGHKS and CDR2 as YYEKEE (reference sequence). Here the CDR3 reads CASSLGAGIMNTEAFF. Here the CDR3 DNA reads TGTGCCAGCAGCTTGGGGGCGGGGATCATGAACACTGAAGCTTTCTTT.

The chain links TRBV7-8 to TRBJ2-3; 7 bases are a match to TRBD2. CDR3 length: 17 residues. Germline V gives CDR1 SGHVS, CDR2 FQNEAQ. The V gene end was trimmed by 1 base and the J gene end by 2 bases; junction bases not matched to a gene: 9. Written as DNA, the CDR3 is TGTGCCAGCAGCTTAGGGTTGACTAGCCAGCTCACAGATACGCAGTATTTT. Protein sequence: CASSLGLTSQLTDTQYF.

The CDR3 reads CASSFDSGTGGEQYF. The CDR3 coding sequence is TGTGCCAGCAGCTTTGACAGCGGCACGGGGGGCGAGCAGTACTTC. The chain links TRBV7-6 to TRBJ2-7, with 7 positions matching TRBD2. The germline V gene encodes CDR1 SGHVS and CDR2 FNYEAQ. This CDR3 is 15 amino acids long. J lost 6 bases, V lost 3 bases, and 11 bases had no gene match.

V gene TRBV5-1 combines with J gene TRBJ2-2; no clear D. The CDR3 sequence is 12 residues long. The germline V and J ends were trimmed by 1 base and 4 bases, with 2 bases remaining between them. Germline V lookup: CDR1 SGHRS, CDR2 YFSETQ. This CDR3 reads CASSLFTGELFF. Written as DNA, the CDR3 is TGCGCCAGCAGCTTGTTCACCGGGGAGCTGTTTTTT.

A single count supports this clone. The chain is built from TRBV6-5 and TRBJ2-4; D may be TRBD2 (5 bases). Germline lookup yields CDR1 MNHEY and CDR2 SVGAGI. The CDR3 totals 16 residues. Between the trimmed V and J ends, which lost 2 bases and 3 bases, there was a span of 14 bases. CDR3 residues: CASSYAGVLGKNIQYF. The CDR3 region has the DNA TGTGCCAGCAGTTACGCGGGTGTCCTGGGCAAAAACATTCAGTACTTC.

This sequence joins TRBV29-1 and TRBJ2-3; TRBD1 might be the D (5 bases). This CDR3 region has 14 residues. V lost 4 bases, J lost 1 base, and 12 bases lay in between. The germline gives CDR1 SQVTM, CDR2 ANQGSEA. Written as DNA, the CDR3 is TGCAGCGTTGTAACACAGGCGGGCACAGATACGCAGTATTTT. Translation gives CSVVTQAGTDTQYF.